The 16 T cell receptor beta chains below come from one sample, sequenced in a study of graft-versus-host responses after intestinal transplantation. Generated by immunoSEQ multiplex PCR, the TCRdb table keeps only in-frame clones and is missing some. The table includes some 19,000 clones, under 40% detected once. Source: alloreactive CD4+ T cells from a mixed lymphocyte reaction culture, taken before transplantation. Regarding subset: CFSE-low proliferating T cells sorted from approximately 6-day pre-transplant mixed lymphocyte reaction (GvH or HvG direction). All receptors derive from a human patient who was an organ donor for intestinal transplantation.

This sequence joins TRBV9 and TRBJ1-2, with D perhaps TRBD1 (5 bases). The germline V gene has CDR1 SGDLS and CDR2 YYNGEE. This CDR3 is built from 13 residues. V lost 6 bases, J lost 5 bases, and 14 bases lay in between. CDR3 sequence: CASTVGENYGYTF. The CDR3 DNA is TGTGCCAGCACGGTGGGGGAGAATTATGGCTACACCTTC.

V usage is TRBV28 and J usage is TRBJ1-5; no clear D. The CDR3 length is 14 residues. CDR1 MDHEN and CDR2 SYDVKM come from the germline V gene. Trimming removed 7 bases at V and 4 bases at J, with 14 bases between. The CDR3 protein is CASTVSGSNQPQHF. Written as DNA, the CDR3 is TGTGCCAGCACTGTTAGCGGGTCGAATCAGCCCCAGCATTTT. Full variable domain (remainder filled in from reference TRBV28 and TRBJ1-5): DVKVTQSSRYLVKRTGEKVFLECVQDMDHENMFWYRQDPGLGLRLIYFSYDVKMKEKGDIPEGYSVSREKKERFSLILESASTNQTSMYLCASTVSGSNQPQHFGDGTRLSIL.

This chain joins TRBV10-3 and TRBJ1-2; the D is unclear. V was cut by 2 bases and J by 0 bases, with 10 bases left in between. The CDR3 length is 15 residues. The germline gives CDR1 ENHRY, CDR2 SYGVKD. This CDR3 reads CAISEEEGSNYGYTF. The CDR3 nucleotides are TGTGCCATCAGTGAGGAAGAGGGTTCTAACTATGGCTACACCTTC.

CDR3 sequence reads: CASRGGNTIYF. The CDR3 region has the DNA TGTGCCAGCAGGGGAGGAAACACCATATATTTT. The chain carries TRBV28 and TRBJ1-3, with unresolved D. The V and J ends lost 6 bases and 4 bases respectively, with 4 bases between them. The length of the CDR3 is 11 residues. Per the germline V gene, CDR1 is MDHEN and CDR2 is SYDVKM.

The rearrangement uses TRBV2 and TRBJ2-5, with D perhaps TRBD2 (7 bases). Trimming shortened V by 3 bases and J by 2 bases, and 25 bases separated the two germline ends. CDR3 length: 19 residues. CDR1 SNHLY and CDR2 FYNNEI come from the germline V gene. Here the CDR3 DNA reads TGTGCCAGCAGTGATTGGGAGGCAGGGGAGCGGACTAGGCAAGAGACCCAGTACTTC. Translation: CASSDWEAGERTRQETQYF.

This chain joins TRBV18 and TRBJ2-5; perhaps TRBD2 as D (6 bases). V lost 3 bases and J lost 5, with 16 bases in between. This CDR3 is built from 15 residues. In germline, CDR1 is KGHSH, CDR2 LQKENI. CDR3 in DNA: TGTGCCAGCTCACCTTTCGCGCAGGGAGGTGAGACCCAGTACTTC. Protein sequence: CASSPFAQGGETQYF. Supplemented by reference TRBV18 and TRBJ2-5, the full variable domain reads NAGVMQNPRHLVRRRGQEARLRCSPMKGHSHVYWYRQLPEEGLKFMVYLQKENIIDESGMPKERFSAEFPKEGPSILRIQQVVRGDSAAYFCASSPFAQGGETQYFGPGTRLLVL.

This clone was found a few times. The chain carries TRBV27 and TRBJ2-7; D unresolved. The germline CDR1 and CDR2 sequences are MNHEY and SMNVEV (reference sequence). Trimming pared 5 bases from V and 3 bases from J, leaving 11 bases between. The length of the CDR3 is 13 residues. CDR3 nucleotides: TGTGCCAGCAGTCCCCATCAGCTCTACGAGCAGTACTTC. The encoded protein is CASSPHQLYEQYF.

This rearrangement joins TRBV5-4 to TRBJ2-7, with D uncertain. Germline V gives CDR1 SGHNT, CDR2 YYREEE (reference sequence). Trimming pared 6 bases from V and 2 bases from J, leaving 18 bases between. This CDR3 contains 15 residues. CDR3 residues: CASTPTPQYTYEQYF. The DNA for the CDR3 is TGTGCCAGCACCCCGACCCCCCAATACACCTACGAGCAGTACTTC. The full variable domain, its missing parts supplied by reference TRBV5-4 and TRBJ2-7, is ETGVTQSPTHLIKTRGQQVTLRCSSQSGHNTVSWYQQALGQGPQFIFQYYREEENGRGNFPPRFSGLQFPNYSSELNVNALELDDSALYLCASTPTPQYTYEQYFGPGTRLTVT.

This chain uses TRBV7-2 with TRBJ2-3, with TRBD2 matching over 9 bases. V was pared by 5 bases and J by 5 bases, with 11 bases of the junction left unmatched. This CDR3 region has 16 residues. CDR1 and CDR2 from the germline V gene are SGHTA and FQGNSA. This chain's CDR3 is CASSPRVSGSGDTQYF. CDR3 bases: TGTGCCAGCAGCCCCAGGGTTAGCGGGAGTGGAGATACGCAGTATTTT.

The V and J genes are TRBV4-1 and TRBJ2-5; possible D gene TRBD1, 5 bases. The ends were cut back, 2 bases at V and 4 bases at J, with 8 bases in the middle. There are 13 residues in the CDR3. Germline values: CDR1 MGHRA, CDR2 YSYEKL. The CDR3 here is CASSQTGLETQYF. As DNA, the CDR3 is TGCGCCAGCAGCCAAACAGGCTTAGAGACCCAGTACTTC.

This sequence joins TRBV21-1 and TRBJ2-3; no check of the table's D call, TRBD2, against the DNA was made. TRBV21-1 is listed as a pseudogene. The CDR3 totals 15 residues. CDR3 amino acids: CASGRTSGYTDTQYF. The DNA for the CDR3 is TGTGCCAGCGGCAGGACTAGCGGGTACACAGATACGCAGTATTTT.

The V gene is TRBV19, the J gene TRBJ1-4, with D maybe TRBD1 (5 bases). V was shortened by 4 bases and J by 9 bases, with 18 bases between the two germline ends. The germline V gene has CDR1 LNHDA and CDR2 SQIVND (reference sequence). The CDR3 spans 15 residues. CDR3 sequence: CASSTFSTAGQKLFF. The CDR3 DNA is TGTGCCAGTAGTACCTTCAGCACAGCGGGGCAAAAACTGTTTTTT.

The chain is built from TRBV5-1 and TRBJ2-5, with 12 bases that match TRBD2. The CDR3 has 15 residues. Germline V gene lookup returns CDR1 SGHRS and CDR2 YFSETQ. The trim removed 3 bases at V and 7 bases at J, leaving 7 bases unmatched. The CDR3 nucleotides read TGCGCCAGCAGCTCCGGGACTAGCGGGTACGGGACCCAGTACTTC. Translated: CASSSGTSGYGTQYF.

The sample holds a few counts of this clone. The chain links TRBV6-5 to TRBJ1-2; 9 bases line up with TRBD1. With V trimmed by 7 bases and J by 8 bases, 8 bases remained unmatched. The germline CDR1 and CDR2 sequences are MNHEY and SVGAGI. CDR3 length equals 13 residues. Written as DNA, the CDR3 is TGTGCCAGCACCCGGGACAGGGAAGGAGGCTACACCTTC. This codes for CASTRDREGGYTF.

J is TRBJ2-7 and V is TRBV4-2; unclear D gene. Trimming stripped 0 bases from V and 0 bases from J, with 6 bases between. The CDR3 is 14 amino acids. Germline V gene sequence: CDR1 LGHNA, CDR2 YNFKEQ. The CDR3 here is CASSQDYISYEQYF. The CDR3 bases are TGTGCCAGCAGCCAAGATTACATCTCCTACGAGCAGTACTTC.

This clone was detected once. The chain uses TRBV5-4 and TRBJ1-1; no clear D. CDR3 length equals 14 residues. The V end lost 0 bases, the J end lost 1 base, and 7 bases lay between the germline ends. Per germline, CDR1 SGHNT and CDR2 YYREEE (reference sequence). DNA of the CDR3: TGTGCCAGCAGCTTGGGACTGCCGAACACTGAAGCTTTCTTT. This codes for CASSLGLPNTEAFF.